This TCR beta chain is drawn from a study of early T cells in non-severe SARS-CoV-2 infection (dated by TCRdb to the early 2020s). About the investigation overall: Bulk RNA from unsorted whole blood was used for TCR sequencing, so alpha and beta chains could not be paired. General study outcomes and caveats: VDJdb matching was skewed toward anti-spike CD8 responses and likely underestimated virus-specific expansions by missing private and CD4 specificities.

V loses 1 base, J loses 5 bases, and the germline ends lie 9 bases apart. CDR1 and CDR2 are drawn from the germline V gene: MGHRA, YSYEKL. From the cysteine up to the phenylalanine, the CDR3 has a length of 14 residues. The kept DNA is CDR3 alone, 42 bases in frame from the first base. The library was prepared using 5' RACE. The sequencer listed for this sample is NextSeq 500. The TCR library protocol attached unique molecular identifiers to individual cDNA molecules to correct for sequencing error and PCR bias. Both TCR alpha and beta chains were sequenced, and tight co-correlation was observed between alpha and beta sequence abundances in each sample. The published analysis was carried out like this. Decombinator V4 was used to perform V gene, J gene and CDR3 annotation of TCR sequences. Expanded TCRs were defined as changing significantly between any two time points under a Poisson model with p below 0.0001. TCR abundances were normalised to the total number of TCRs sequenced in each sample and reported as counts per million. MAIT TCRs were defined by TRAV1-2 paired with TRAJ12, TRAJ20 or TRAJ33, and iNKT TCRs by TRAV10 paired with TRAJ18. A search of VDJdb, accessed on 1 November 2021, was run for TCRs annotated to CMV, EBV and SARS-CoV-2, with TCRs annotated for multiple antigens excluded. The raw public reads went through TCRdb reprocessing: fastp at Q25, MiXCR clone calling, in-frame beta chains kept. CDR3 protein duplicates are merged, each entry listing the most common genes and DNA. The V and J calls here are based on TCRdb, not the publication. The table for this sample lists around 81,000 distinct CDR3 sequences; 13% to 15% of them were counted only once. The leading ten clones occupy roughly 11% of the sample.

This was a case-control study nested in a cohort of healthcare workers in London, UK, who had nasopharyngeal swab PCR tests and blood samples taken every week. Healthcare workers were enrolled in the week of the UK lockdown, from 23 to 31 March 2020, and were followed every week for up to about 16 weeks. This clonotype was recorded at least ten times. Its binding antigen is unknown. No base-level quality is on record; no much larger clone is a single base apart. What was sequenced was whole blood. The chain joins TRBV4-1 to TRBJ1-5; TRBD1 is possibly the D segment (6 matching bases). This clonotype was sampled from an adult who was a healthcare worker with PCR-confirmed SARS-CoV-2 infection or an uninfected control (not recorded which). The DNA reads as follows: TGCGCCAGCAGCCAAGGGGGGGCACATCAGCCCCAGCATTTT. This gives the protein CASSQGGAHQPQHF.